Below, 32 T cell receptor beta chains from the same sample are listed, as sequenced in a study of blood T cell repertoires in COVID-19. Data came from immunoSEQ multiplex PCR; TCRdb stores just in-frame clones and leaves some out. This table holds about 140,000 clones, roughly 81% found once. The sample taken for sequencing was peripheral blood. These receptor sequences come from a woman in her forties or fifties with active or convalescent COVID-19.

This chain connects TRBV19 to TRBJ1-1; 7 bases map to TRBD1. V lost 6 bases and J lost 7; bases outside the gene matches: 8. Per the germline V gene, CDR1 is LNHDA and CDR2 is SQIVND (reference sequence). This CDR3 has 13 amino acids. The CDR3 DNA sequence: TGTGCCAGTAGGGCCAATACAGGGGTTGAAGCTTTCTTT. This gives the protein CASRANTGVEAFF.

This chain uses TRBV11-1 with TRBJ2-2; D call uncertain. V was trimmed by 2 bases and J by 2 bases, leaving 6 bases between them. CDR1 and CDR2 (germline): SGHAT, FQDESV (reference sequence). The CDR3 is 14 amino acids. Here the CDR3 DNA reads TGTGCCAGCAGCTTAAAACTAAACACCGGGGAGCTGTTTTTT. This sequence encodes CASSLKLNTGELFF.

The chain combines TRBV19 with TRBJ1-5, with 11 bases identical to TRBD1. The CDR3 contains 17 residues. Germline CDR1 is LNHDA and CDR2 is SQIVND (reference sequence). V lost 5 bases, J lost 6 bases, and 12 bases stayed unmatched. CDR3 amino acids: CASSPGTGGSRSQPQHF. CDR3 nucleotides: TGTGCCAGTAGTCCCGGGACAGGGGGTTCCCGGAGTCAGCCCCAGCATTTT.

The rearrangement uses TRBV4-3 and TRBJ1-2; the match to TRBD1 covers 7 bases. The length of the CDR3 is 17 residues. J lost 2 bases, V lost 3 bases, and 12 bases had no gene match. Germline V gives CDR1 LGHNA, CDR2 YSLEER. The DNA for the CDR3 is TGCGCCAGCAGCCATAATACCGGGACAGCGATGAACTATGGCTACACCTTC. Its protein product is CASSHNTGTAMNYGYTF.

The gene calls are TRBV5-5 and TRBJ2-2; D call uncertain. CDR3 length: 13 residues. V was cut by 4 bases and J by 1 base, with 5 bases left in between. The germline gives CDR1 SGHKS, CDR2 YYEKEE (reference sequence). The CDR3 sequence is CASSIENTGELFF. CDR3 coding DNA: TGTGCCAGCAGCATAGAGAACACCGGGGAGCTGTTTTTT.

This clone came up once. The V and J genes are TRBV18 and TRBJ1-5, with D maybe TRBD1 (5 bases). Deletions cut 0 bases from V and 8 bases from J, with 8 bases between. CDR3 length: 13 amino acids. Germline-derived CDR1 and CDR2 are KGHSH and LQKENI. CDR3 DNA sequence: TGTGCCAGCTCACCACCCGGGGGTAAGCCCCAGCATTTT. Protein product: CASSPPGGKPQHF.

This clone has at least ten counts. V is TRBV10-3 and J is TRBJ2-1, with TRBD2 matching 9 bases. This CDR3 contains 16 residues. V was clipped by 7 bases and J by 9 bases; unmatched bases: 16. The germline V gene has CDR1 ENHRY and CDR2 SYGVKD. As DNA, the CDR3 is TGTGCCATCAAGCGGGGGGAGCGGGAGTACATCGGTGAGCAGTTCTTC. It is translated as CAIKRGEREYIGEQFF.

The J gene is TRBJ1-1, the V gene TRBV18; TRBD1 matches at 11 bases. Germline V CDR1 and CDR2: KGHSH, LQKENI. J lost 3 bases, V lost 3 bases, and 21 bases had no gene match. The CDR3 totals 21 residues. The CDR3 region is CASSPAGQGVVANGVDTEAFF. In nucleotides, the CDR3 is TGTGCCAGCTCACCGGCGGGACAGGGGGTAGTGGCGAACGGGGTGGACACTGAAGCTTTCTTT.

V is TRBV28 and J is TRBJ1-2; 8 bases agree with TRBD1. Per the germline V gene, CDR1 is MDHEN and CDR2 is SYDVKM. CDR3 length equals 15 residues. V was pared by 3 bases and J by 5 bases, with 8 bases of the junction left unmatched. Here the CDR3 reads CASSLARGRGYGYTF. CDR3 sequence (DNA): TGTGCCAGCAGTTTGGCCAGGGGGCGAGGGTATGGCTACACCTTC.

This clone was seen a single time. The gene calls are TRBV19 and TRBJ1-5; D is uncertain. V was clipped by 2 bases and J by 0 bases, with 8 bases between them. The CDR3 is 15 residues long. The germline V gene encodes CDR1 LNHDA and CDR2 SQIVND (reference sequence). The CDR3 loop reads CASSIWSDSNQPQHF. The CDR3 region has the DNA TGTGCCAGTAGTATATGGAGTGATAGCAATCAGCCCCAGCATTTT.

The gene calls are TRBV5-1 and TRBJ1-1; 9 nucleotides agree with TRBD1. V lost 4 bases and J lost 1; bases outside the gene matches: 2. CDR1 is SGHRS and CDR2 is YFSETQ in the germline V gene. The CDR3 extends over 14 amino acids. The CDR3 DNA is TGCGCCAGCAGCCGGACAGGGGCGAACACTGAAGCTTTCTTT. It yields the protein CASSRTGANTEAFF.

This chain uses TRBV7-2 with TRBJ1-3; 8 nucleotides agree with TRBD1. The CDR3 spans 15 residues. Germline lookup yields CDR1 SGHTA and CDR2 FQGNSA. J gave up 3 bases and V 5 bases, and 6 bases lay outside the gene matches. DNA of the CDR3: TGTGCCAGCAGCCCTCCAGGGGGCCGTGGAAACACCATATATTTT. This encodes CASSPPGGRGNTIYF.

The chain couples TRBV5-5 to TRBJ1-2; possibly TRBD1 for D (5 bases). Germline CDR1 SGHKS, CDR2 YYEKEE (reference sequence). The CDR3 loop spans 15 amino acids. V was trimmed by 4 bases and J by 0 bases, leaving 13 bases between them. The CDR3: CASSPSGGTNYGYTF. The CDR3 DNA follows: TGTGCCAGCAGCCCCTCGGGGGGTACTAACTATGGCTACACCTTC.

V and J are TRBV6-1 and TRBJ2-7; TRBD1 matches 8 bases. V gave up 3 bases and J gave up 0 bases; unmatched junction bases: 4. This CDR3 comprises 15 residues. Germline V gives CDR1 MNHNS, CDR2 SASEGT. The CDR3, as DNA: TGTGCCAGCAGTGAGCCCGGGACAGGCTCCTACGAGCAGTACTTC. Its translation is CASSEPGTGSYEQYF.

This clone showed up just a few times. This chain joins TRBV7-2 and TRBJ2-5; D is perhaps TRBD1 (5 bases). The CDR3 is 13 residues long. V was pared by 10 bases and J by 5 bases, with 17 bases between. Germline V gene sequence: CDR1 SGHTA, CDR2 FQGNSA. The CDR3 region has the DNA TGTGCCATCTCGGACACAGCCTCCGAGACCCAGTACTTC. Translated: CAISDTASETQYF.

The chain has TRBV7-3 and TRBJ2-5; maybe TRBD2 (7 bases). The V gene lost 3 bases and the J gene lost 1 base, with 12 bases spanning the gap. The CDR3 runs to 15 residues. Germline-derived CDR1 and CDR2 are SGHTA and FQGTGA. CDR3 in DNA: TGTGCCAGCAGCTTGAGGGGGGGCGGCCAAGAGACCCAGTACTTC. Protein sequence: CASSLRGGGQETQYF. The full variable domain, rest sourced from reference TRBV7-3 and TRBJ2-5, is GAGVSQTPSNKVTEKGKYVELRCDPISGHTALYWYRQSLGQGPEFLIYFQGTGAADDSGLPNDRFFAVRPEGSVSTLKIQRTERGDSAVYLCASSLRGGGQETQYFGPGTRLLVL.

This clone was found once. CDR3 sequence: CASTPRTGNQETQYF. Here the CDR3 DNA reads TGTGCCAGCACCCCGAGGACTGGGAACCAAGAGACCCAGTACTTC. This chain connects TRBV6-1 to TRBJ2-5, with a weak D call TRBD2 (5 bases). The CDR3 runs 15 residues. CDR1 and CDR2 (germline): MNHNS, SASEGT. V lost 7 bases and J 0 bases, leaving 15 bases between the germline ends.

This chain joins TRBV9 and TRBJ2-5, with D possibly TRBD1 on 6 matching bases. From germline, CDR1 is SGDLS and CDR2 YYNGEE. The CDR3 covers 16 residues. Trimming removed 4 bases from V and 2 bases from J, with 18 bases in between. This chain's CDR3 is CASSTRGGRRQETQYF. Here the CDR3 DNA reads TGTGCCAGCAGCACCCGAGGGGGACGGAGACAAGAGACCCAGTACTTC.

The CDR3 is CAAPRPGSTNTGELFF. As DNA, the CDR3 is TGTGCCGCCCCCAGACCGGGGTCCACGAACACCGGGGAGCTGTTTTTT. The gene calls are TRBV7-8 and TRBJ2-2; the D gene is possibly TRBD2 (5 bases). CDR3 length: 16 amino acids. V dropped 11 bases and J dropped 0 bases, with 19 bases sitting between them. Germline V CDR1 and CDR2: SGHVS, FQNEAQ.

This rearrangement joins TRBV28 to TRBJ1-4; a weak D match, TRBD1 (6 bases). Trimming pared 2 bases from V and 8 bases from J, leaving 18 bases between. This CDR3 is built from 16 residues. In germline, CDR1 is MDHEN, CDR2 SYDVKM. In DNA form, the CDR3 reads TGTGCCAGCAGTTTACCCCGTGGGGGCGCGCGGGAAAAACTGTTTTTT. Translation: CASSLPRGGAREKLFF.

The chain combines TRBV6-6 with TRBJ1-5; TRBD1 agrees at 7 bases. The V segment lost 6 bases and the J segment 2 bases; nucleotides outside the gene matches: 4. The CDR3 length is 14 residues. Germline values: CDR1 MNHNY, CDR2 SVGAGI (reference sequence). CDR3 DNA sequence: TGTGCCAGCAGACCTACAGGGGGCAATCAGCCCCAGCATTTT. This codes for CASRPTGGNQPQHF.

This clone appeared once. CDR3 nucleotide sequence: TGTGCCAGCAGCTCCTCCGGGACAGGGGTCGTCTACAATGAGCAGTTCTTC. It specifies CASSSSGTGVVYNEQFF. The rearrangement uses TRBV7-9 and TRBJ2-1; TRBD1 matches at 10 bases. Germline CDR1 SEHNR, CDR2 FQNEAQ (reference sequence). This CDR3 has 17 residues. The V segment lost 4 bases and the J segment 3 bases; nucleotides outside the gene matches: 9.

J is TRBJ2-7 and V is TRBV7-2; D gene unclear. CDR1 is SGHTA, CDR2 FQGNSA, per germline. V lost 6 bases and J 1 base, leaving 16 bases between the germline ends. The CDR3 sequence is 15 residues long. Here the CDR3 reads CASSFPTSTSYEQYF. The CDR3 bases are TGTGCCAGCAGTTTTCCGACTTCGACTTCCTACGAGCAGTACTTC.

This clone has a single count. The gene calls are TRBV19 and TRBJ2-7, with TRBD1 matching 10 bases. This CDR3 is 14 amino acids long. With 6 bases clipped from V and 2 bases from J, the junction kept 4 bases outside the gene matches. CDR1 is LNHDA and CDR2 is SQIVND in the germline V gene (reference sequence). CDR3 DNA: TGTGCCAGTAGCCAGACAGGGGGCGCCTACGAGCAGTACTTC. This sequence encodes CASSQTGGAYEQYF.

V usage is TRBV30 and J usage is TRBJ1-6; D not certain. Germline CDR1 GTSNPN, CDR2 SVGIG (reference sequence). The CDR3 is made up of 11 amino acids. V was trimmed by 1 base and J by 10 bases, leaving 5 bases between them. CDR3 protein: CAWSAVSPLHF. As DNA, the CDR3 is TGTGCCTGGAGTGCAGTGTCACCCCTCCACTTT.

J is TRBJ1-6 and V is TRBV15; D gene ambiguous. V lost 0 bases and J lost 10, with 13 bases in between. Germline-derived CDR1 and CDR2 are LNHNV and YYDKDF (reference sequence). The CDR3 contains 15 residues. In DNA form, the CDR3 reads TGTGCCACCAGCAGAGATCCGTCGGGCGGGTCACCCCTCCACTTT. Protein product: CATSRDPSGGSPLHF.

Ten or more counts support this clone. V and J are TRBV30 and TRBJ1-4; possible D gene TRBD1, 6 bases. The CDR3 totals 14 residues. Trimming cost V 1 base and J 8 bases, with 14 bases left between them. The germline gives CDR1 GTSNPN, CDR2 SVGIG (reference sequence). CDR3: CAWSGKGEWEKLFF. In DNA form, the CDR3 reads TGTGCCTGGAGTGGGAAGGGGGAGTGGGAAAAACTGTTTTTT.

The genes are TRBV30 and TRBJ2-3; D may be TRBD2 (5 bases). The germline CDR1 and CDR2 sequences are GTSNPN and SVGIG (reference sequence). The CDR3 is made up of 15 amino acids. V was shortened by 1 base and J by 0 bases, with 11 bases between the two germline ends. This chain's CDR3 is CAWSDDYPSTDTQYF. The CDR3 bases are TGTGCCTGGAGTGACGACTATCCTAGCACAGATACGCAGTATTTT.

The CDR3 spells CASSSLSIAYEQYF. In nucleotides, the CDR3 is TGTGCCAGCAGCTCCTTGAGTATAGCCTACGAGCAGTACTTC. This chain joins TRBV11-2 and TRBJ2-7; D uncertain. The CDR3 totals 14 residues. Germline CDR1 is SGHAT and CDR2 is FQNNGV. The V gene lost 4 bases and the J gene lost 2 bases, with 12 bases spanning the gap. The full variable domain, rest sourced from reference TRBV11-2 and TRBJ2-7, is EAGVAQSPRYKIIEKRQSVAFWCNPISGHATLYWYQQILGQGPKLLIQFQNNGVVDDSQLPKDRFSAERLKGVDSTLKIQPAKLEDSAVYLCASSSLSIAYEQYFGPGTRLTVT.

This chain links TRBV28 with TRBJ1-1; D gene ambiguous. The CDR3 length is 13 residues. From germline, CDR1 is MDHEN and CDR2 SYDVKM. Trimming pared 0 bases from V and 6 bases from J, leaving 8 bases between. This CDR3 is CASSLWSQSEAFF. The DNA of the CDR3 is TGTGCCAGCAGTTTATGGTCCCAGTCTGAAGCTTTCTTT. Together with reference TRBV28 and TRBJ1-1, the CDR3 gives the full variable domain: DVKVTQSSRYLVKRTGEKVFLECVQDMDHENMFWYRQDPGLGLRLIYFSYDVKMKEKGDIPEGYSVSREKKERFSLILESASTNQTSMYLCASSLWSQSEAFFGQGTRLTVV.

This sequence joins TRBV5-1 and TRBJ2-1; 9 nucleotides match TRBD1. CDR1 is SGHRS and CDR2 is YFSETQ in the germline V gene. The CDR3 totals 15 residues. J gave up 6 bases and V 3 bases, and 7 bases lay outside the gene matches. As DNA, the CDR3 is TGCGCCAGCAGCTCCCGGACAGGGGAGGCCAATGAGCAGTTCTTC. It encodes CASSSRTGEANEQFF.

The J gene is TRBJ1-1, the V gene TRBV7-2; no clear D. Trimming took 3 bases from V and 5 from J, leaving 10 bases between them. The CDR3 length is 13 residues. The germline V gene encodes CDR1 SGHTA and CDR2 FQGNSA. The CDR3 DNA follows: TGTGCCAGCAGCTTTGTGACGGAGACTGAAGCTTTCTTT. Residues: CASSFVTETEAFF.